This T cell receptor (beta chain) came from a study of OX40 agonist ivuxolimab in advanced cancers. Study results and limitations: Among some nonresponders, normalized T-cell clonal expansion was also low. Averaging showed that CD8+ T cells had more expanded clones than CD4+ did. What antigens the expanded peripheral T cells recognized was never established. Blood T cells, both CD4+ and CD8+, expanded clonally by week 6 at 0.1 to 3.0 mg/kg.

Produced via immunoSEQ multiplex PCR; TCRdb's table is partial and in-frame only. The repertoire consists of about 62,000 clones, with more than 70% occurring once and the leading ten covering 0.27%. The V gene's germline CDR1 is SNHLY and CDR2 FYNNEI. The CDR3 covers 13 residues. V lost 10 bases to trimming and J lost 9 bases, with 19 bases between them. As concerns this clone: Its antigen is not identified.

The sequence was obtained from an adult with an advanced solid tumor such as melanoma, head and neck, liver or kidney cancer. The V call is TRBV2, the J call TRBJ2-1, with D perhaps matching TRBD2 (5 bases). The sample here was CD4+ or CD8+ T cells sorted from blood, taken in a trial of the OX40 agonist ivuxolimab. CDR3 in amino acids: CATSDLTRGEQFF. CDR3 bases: TGTGCCACCTCGGACTTAACTCGGGGTGAGCAGTTCTTC.